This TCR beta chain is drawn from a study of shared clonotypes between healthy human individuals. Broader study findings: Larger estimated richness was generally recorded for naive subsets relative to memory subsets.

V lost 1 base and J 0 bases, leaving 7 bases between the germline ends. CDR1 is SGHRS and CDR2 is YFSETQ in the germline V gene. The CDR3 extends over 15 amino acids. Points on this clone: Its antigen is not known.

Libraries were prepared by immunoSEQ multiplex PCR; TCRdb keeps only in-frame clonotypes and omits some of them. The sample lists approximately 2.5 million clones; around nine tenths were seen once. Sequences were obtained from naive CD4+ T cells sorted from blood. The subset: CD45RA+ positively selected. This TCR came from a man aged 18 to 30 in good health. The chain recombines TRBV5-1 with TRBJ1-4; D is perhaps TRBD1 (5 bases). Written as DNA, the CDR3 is TGCGCCAGCAGCTTGTGGGACCCAACTAATGAAAAACTGTTTTTT. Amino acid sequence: CASSLWDPTNEKLFF.